This T cell receptor (beta chain) was observed in a study of cytomegalovirus exposure and HLA in healthy donors. Amplification used 60 Vbeta primers and 13 Jbeta primers. In the original workflow: Approximately 10 million shared chains were among roughly 81 million unique TCR beta chains counted in a later analysis. Profiling relied on immunoSEQ multiplex PCR, and the TCRdb table lists in-frame clones only, not all of them. V, J and clone size are taken as reported in that table, and D and trimming were inferred from the DNA itself. This table holds about 200,000 clones, approximately 70% found once. Sequenced material: PBMCs. This clonotype originated in a middle-aged man in good health and CMV-seropositive.

This CDR3 reads CASRRGGGTEAFF. Written as DNA, the CDR3 is TGCGCCAGCAGGCGTGGGGGAGGCACTGAAGCTTTCTTT. This chain links TRBV5-1 with TRBJ1-1, with D perhaps matching TRBD1 (5 bases). V was shortened by 5 bases and J by 4 bases, with 12 bases between the two germline ends. The CDR3 has 13 amino acids. Germline V CDR1 and CDR2: SGHRS, YFSETQ.